The clone carrying this T cell receptor beta chain was seen repeatedly, ten times or more. No antigen is known for it. According to the study, TCR beta libraries were built with iRepertoire HTBI primers and CDR3-region Arm-PCR. One entry per CDR3 protein results from TCRdb running MiXCR on the multiplex PCR reads. The profile shows hundreds of thousands of distinct CDR3 sequences, 15% of them singletons. This entry is derived from a study of regulatory T cells in long-lasting Graves disease. Looking at the study overall: Patients with new Graves' disease had used antithyroid drugs below 3 months.

As to time point: newly diagnosed GD, antithyroid drugs for less than 3 months. After RNA was extracted from PBMCs, the TCR library was made from it. Blood from the periphery, about 9 milliliters in all, was drawn into EDTA tubes. The CDR3 sequence is 16 residues long. The germline V and J ends were trimmed by 4 bases and 0 bases, with 16 bases remaining between them. Germline lookup yields CDR1 MDHEN and CDR2 SYDVKM. Notes on the study in general: Persistent disease showed a preference for TRBV28, TRBJ1-2 and TRBJ2-5.

Separately, the same data were catalogued under a study of T cells in Graves' hyperthyroidism and ophthalmopathy.

The material was peripheral blood mononuclear cells (PBMCs), obtained at new diagnosis, from a patient treated with antithyroid drugs. The genes are TRBV28 and TRBJ2-7; D perhaps matches TRBD2 (6 bases). The TCR comes from a woman aged 40 to 50 with Graves disease. The CDR3 coding sequence is TGTGCCAGCAGTTCCTGGGATCGGGAGTTCTCCTACGAGCAGTACTTC. It translates to CASSSWDREFSYEQYF.